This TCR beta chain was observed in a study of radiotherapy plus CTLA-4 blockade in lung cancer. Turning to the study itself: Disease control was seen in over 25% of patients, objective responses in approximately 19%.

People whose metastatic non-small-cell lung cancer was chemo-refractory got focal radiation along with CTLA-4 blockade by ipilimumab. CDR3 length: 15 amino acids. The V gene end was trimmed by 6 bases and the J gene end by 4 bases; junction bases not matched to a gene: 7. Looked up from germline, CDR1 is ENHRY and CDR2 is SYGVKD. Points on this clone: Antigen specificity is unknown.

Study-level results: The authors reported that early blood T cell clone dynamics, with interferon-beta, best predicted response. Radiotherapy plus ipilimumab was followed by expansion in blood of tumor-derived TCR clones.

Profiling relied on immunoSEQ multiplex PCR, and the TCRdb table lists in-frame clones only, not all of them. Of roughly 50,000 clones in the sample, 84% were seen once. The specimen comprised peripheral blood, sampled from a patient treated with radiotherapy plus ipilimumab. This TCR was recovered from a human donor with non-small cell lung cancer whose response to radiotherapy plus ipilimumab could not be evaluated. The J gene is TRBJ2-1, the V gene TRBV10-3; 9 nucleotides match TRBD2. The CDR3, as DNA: TGTGCCATCAGCCCAACTAGCGGGTTTTACAATGAGCAGTTCTTC. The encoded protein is CAISPTSGFYNEQFF.